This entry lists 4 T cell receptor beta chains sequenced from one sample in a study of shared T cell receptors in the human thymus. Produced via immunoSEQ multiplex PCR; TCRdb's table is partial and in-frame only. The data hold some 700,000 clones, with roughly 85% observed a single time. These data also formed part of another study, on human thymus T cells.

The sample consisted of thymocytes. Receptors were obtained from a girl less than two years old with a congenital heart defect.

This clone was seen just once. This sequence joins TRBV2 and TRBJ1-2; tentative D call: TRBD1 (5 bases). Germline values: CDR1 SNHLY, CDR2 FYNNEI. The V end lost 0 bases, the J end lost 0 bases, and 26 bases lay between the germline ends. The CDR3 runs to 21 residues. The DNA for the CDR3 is TGTGCCAGCAGTGAAGCGACCGGGCGCGTTGACAGACCACCCACTAACTATGGCTACACCTTC. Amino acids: CASSEATGRVDRPPTNYGYTF.

CDR3: CASSPQGLAGPDHYEQYF. The CDR3 nucleotides read TGTGCCAGCAGCCCCCAGGGACTAGCGGGCCCAGATCACTACGAGCAGTACTTC. This rearrangement joins TRBV7-8 to TRBJ2-7; the match to TRBD2 covers 12 bases. Germline values: CDR1 SGHVS, CDR2 FQNEAQ. V shed 5 bases and J 3 bases; nucleotides not matched to a gene: 14. The CDR3 is 18 amino acids.

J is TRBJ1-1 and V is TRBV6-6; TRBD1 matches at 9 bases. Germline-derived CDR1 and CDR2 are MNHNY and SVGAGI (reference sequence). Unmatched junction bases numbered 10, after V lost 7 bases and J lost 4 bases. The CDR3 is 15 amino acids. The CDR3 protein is CASIPSQGAGTEAFF. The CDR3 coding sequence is TGTGCCAGCATTCCTTCACAGGGGGCGGGCACTGAAGCTTTCTTT.

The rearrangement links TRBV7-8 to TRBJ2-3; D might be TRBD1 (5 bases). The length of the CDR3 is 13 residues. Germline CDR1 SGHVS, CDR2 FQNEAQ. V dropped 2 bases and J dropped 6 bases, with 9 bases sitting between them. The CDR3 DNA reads TGTGCCAGCAGCTTACCAAGACAGGATACGCAGTATTTT. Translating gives CASSLPRQDTQYF.